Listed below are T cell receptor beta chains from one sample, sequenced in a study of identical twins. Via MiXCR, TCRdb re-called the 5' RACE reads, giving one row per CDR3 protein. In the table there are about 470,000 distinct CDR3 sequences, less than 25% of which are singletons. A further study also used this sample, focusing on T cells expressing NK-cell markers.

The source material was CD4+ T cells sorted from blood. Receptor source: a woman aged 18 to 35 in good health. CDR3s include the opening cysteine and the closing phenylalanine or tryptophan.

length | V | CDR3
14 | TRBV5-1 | CASSLMDSNYGYTF
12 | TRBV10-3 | CATQDRDYGYTF
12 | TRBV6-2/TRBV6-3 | CATGTLYYEQYF
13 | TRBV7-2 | CASSLDRVGPQHF
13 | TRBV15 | CATSRDPSPEAFF
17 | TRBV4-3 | CASSQDITSGRGGEQFF
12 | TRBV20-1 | CSARLTGTEQYF
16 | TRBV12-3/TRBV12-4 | CASSLRDTGRGSPLHF
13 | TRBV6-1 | CASSEQGAHGYTF
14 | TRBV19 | CASGNGATASHRFF
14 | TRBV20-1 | CSARDRISNNEQFF